Each of the 11 T cell receptor beta chains below was sequenced from the same sample in a study of T cell clonality in common variable immunodeficiency. Repertoires were generated with immunoSEQ multiplex PCR, while TCRdb's copy carries only in-frame clones and drops some. The sample includes tens of thousands of clones, none of them occurring once. Sequencing used peripheral blood mononuclear cells. The receptors derive from a person aged 18-69 years in good health.

This clone was seen repeatedly, ten times or more. Sequencing ends 3 residues short of the CDR3 end; the germline J gene provides the rest. This chain connects TRBV7-2 to TRBJ2-1; 9 bases line up with TRBD1. Germline V CDR1 and CDR2: SGHTA, FQGNSA. The CDR3 has 15 amino acids. With 4 bases clipped from V and 8 bases from J, the junction kept 9 bases outside the gene matches. The CDR3 bases that were read are TGTGCCAGCAGCTCCCAGGGTGGGACAGGGTATGAG. It codes for CASSSQGGTGYE. The whole CDR3 is CASSSQGGTGYEQFF.

This clone appeared many times. The sequence runs out 3 residues before the end of the CDR3; the remainder is reconstructed from the germline J gene. This sequence joins TRBV6-1 and TRBJ2-7; unclear D gene. Trimming pared 0 bases from V and 0 bases from J, leaving 9 bases between. In germline, CDR1 is MNHNS, CDR2 SASEGT. This CDR3 is 15 amino acids long. CDR3 sequence reads: CASSEASGSSYEQYF. CDR3 DNA, as far as it was read: TGTGCCAGCAGTGAAGCGTCAGGAAGCTCCTACGAG.

This clone appeared many times. The read ends 3 residues shy of where the CDR3 ends; the end is completed using the germline J gene. V usage is TRBV7-9 and J usage is TRBJ1-5; 7 nucleotides match TRBD1. Germline V gene lookup returns CDR1 SEHNR and CDR2 FQNEAQ (reference sequence). Germline trimming cut 3 bases from V and 3 bases from J; bases unmatched to any gene: 2. The CDR3 sequence is 14 residues long. The CDR3 bases that were read are TGTGCCAGCAGCTTTGGACAGGACAATCAGCCC. As protein: CASSFGQDNQP. Given in full, the CDR3 is CASSFGQDNQPQHF.

This clone was detected many times. The sequence runs out 3 residues before the end of the CDR3; the remainder is reconstructed from the germline J gene. V is TRBV20-1 and J is TRBJ2-6; D is undetermined. Germline CDR1 and CDR2: DFQATT and SNEGSKA (reference sequence). V lost 3 bases and J lost 9, with 15 bases in between. CDR3 length: 14 residues. The CDR3 sequence is CSASIEGPRNVLTF. The CDR3 DNA, read in part, is TGCAGTGCTAGTATAGAAGGGCCCCGCAACGTC.

In this sample, this clone turned up many times. Read sequence stops 3 residues before the CDR3 end, and the germline J gene provides the missing end. The rearrangement uses TRBV20-1 and TRBJ2-3; D ambiguous. There are 15 residues in the CDR3. Germline-derived CDR1 and CDR2 are DFQATT and SNEGSKA (reference sequence). Trimming cost V 5 bases and J 2 bases, with 17 bases left between them. CDR3 sequence reads: CSAPPKAPFTDTQYF. The sequenced part of the CDR3 DNA is TGCAGTGCTCCCCCTAAAGCGCCCTTCACAGATACG.

This clone came up many times. Coverage ceases 3 residues before the CDR3 finishes, and the germline J gene fills in the end. The rearrangement links TRBV28 to TRBJ2-7; D possibly corresponds to TRBD2 (5 bases). From germline, CDR1 is MDHEN and CDR2 SYDVKM. Trimming removed 6 bases at V and 6 bases at J, with 12 bases between. This CDR3 spans 12 amino acids. The chain's CDR3 is CASSISSAEQYF. The covered CDR3 bases are TGTGCCAGCAGCATAAGTAGCGCCGAG.

This clone was recorded many times. From the germline J gene comes the end of the CDR3, since the read stops 3 residues before it. The V call is TRBV7-9, the J call TRBJ1-3, with a possible D match to TRBD1 (5 bases). V lost 3 bases to trimming and J lost 0 bases, with 9 bases between them. The CDR3 contains 15 residues. Germline V gene data show CDR1 as SEHNR and CDR2 as FQNEAQ (reference sequence). The part of the CDR3 DNA that was read is TGTGCCAGCAGCTTCAGGGCAAGCTCTGGAAACACC. Translation gives CASSFRASSGNT. The CDR3 in its entirety is CASSFRASSGNTIYF.

This clone was counted ten times or more. The CDR3 goes on 3 residues after the read ends, and that part is filled in from the germline J gene. The chain couples TRBV20-1 to TRBJ2-2, with D unresolved. Trimming stripped 6 bases from V and 6 bases from J, with 20 bases between. The CDR3 runs to 15 residues. The germline V gene has CDR1 DFQATT and CDR2 SNEGSKA (reference sequence). CDR3 bases read: TGCAGTGCGATACCGGCTCCTGCCCTAGCCGGGGAG. Translation: CSAIPAPALAGE. In full, the CDR3 reads CSAIPAPALAGELFF.

This clone was detected ten times or more. The read falls 3 residues short of the CDR3 end, and the missing part is taken from the germline J gene. The chain combines TRBV7-2 with TRBJ2-1, with 7 bases fitting TRBD1. Germline CDR1 is SGHTA and CDR2 is FQGNSA. The CDR3 spans 13 residues. After removal of 4 bases from V and 7 bases from J, the junction contained 4 bases not matched to a gene. CDR3: CASSSAGGNEQFF. The CDR3 DNA, read in part, is TGTGCCAGCAGCTCCGCAGGGGGTAATGAG.

Many counts were recorded for this clone. The read finishes 3 residues shy of the CDR3 end, and the germline J gene is used to complete it. The rearrangement uses TRBV12-3 or TRBV12-4 and TRBJ2-7, with D possibly TRBD2 on 6 matching bases. The V end was cut by 2 bases, the J end by 3 bases, with 11 bases between. The CDR3 consists of 14 residues. The CDR3 sequence: CASSLSAGYYEQYF. The sequenced CDR3 bases are TGTGCCAGCAGTTTATCGGCGGGGTACTACGAG.

This clone was picked up many times. The CDR3 end is not reached by the read, which stops 3 residues before it; the germline J gene fills it in. V usage is TRBV7-9 and J usage is TRBJ1-1; D is unclear. The germline V gene has CDR1 SEHNR and CDR2 FQNEAQ (reference sequence). The CDR3 has 12 amino acids. Trimming took 7 bases from V and 0 from J, leaving 6 bases between them. The CDR3 loop reads CASTGMNTEAFF. The DNA read from the CDR3 is TGTGCCAGCACAGGTATGAACACTGAA.